This TCR beta chain was obtained from a study of early T cells in non-severe SARS-CoV-2 infection. Study-wide results and caveats: Matching against VDJdb likely underestimated virus-specific expansions, favoring anti-spike CD8.

This CDR3 is built from 10 residues. Trimming removed 6 bases from V and 9 bases from J, with 8 bases in between. Germline lookup yields CDR1 MDHEN and CDR2 SYDVKM. Each single cDNA molecule received a unique molecular identifier. MiXCR was run by TCRdb on the 5' RACE reads, yielding one entry per CDR3 protein. Of 45,000 to 75,000 distinct CDR3 sequences listed, 8% to 9% were seen once; the top ten hold approximately 16%. Concerning this clonotype itself: Its antigen remains unknown.

This TCR derives from an adult who was a healthcare worker with PCR-confirmed SARS-CoV-2 infection or an uninfected control (not recorded which). The rearrangement links TRBV28 to TRBJ1-1; D remains unclear. Sequencing input: whole blood. CDR3 amino acids: CASRLRKAFF. The CDR3 coding sequence is TGTGCCAGCAGACTAAGGAAAGCTTTCTTT.